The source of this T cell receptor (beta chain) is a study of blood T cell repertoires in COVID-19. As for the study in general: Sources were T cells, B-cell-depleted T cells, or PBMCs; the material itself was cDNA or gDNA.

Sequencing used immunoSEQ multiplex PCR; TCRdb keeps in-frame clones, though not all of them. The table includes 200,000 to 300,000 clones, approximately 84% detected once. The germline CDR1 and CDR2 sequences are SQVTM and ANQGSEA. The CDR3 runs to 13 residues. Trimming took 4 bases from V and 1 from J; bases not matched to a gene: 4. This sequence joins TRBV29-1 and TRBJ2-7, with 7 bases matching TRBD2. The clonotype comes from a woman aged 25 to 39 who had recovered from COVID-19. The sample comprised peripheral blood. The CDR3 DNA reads TGCAGCGTTGTGGGAGGGTCGTCCTACGAGCAGTACTTC. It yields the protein CSVVGGSSYEQYF.